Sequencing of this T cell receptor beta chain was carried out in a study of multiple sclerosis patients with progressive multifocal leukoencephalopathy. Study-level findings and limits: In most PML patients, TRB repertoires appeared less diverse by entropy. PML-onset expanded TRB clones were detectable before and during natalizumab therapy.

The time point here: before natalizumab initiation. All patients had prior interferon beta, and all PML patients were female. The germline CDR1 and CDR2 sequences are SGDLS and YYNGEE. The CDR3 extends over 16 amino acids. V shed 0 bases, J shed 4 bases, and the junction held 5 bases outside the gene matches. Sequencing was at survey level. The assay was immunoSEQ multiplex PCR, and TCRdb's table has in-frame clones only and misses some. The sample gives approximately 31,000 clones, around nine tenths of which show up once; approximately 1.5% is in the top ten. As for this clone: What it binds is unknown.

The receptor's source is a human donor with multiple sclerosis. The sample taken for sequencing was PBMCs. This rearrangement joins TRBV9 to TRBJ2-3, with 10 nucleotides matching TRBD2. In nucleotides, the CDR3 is TGTGCCAGCAGCGTAGGGCTAGCGGGAGTAGCAGATACGCAGTATTTT. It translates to CASSVGLAGVADTQYF.